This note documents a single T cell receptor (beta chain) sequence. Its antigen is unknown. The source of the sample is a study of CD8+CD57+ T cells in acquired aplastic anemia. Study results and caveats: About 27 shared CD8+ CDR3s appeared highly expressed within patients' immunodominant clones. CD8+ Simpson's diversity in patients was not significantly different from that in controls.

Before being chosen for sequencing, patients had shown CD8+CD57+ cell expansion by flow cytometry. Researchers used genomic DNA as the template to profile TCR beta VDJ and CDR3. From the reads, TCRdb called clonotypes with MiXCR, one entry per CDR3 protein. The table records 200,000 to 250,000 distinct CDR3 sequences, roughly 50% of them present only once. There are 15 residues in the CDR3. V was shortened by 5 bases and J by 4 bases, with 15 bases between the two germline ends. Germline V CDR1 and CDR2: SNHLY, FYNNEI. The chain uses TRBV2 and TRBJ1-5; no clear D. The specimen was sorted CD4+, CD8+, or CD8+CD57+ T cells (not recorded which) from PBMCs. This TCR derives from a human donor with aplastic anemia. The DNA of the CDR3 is TGTGCCAGCAGTTCCGGCGCGCCCGAAAATCAGCCCCAGCATTTT. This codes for CASSSGAPENQPQHF.